This TCR beta chain was sequenced for a study of blood T cells in healthy people across ages. The second PCR ran about 6 to 11 cycles with a sample-barcoded 5' primer and J-beta primers. Paired-end reads containing CDR3 totaled no fewer than 3 million for each sample. TCRdb fed the 5' RACE reads into MiXCR, producing one record per CDR3 protein. The sample lists just under 750,000 distinct CDR3 sequences; 22% were seen once. The CDR3 is 13 residues long. Germline CDR1 reads SGHKS; CDR2 reads YYEKEE (reference sequence). Trimming left V 2 bases short and J 2 bases short, with 6 bases between. This clonotype was seen repeatedly, ten times or more.

The receptor comes from a man between 70 and 80 years old in good health. The V gene is TRBV5-5, the J gene TRBJ2-3; D unresolved. The sample consisted of blood. The CDR3 protein is CASSFTTTDTQYF. The CDR3 region has the DNA TGTGCCAGCAGCTTTACCACCACAGATACGCAGTATTTT.